This record looks at one TCR beta chain sequence and its context. The source of the sample is a study of blood T cell repertoires in COVID-19. Overall study: There were acute and convalescent COVID-19 samples, and they came from the United States, Italy and Spain. Sources were T cells, B-cell-depleted T cells, or PBMCs; the material itself was cDNA or gDNA.

In the original analysis: Reference gene primer amplification gave estimated nucleated cell counts. The repertoire was sequenced with immunoSEQ multiplex PCR; TCRdb's copy has only in-frame clones and lacks some. V, J and clone size were drawn from that table, and D and trimming were deduced from the DNA. The sample yields 170,000 or so clones, 75% to 85% seen once. Germline CDR1 is SEHNR and CDR2 is FQNEAQ (reference sequence). V was clipped by 1 base and J by 9 bases; unmatched bases: 6. This CDR3 comprises 16 residues. The receptor's source is a human donor in a cohort sampled during active COVID-19. Material: peripheral blood. V is TRBV7-9 and J is TRBJ1-6, with TRBD1 matching 10 bases. The CDR3 nucleotides are TGTGCCAGCAGCTTAGAGGGTGGACAGGGGGTTTCACCCCTCCACTTT. The encoded protein is CASSLEGGQGVSPLHF.